Sequencing of this T cell receptor (beta chain) was carried out in a study of T cell changes during pregnancy in multiple sclerosis. The CDR3 runs to 14 residues. Germline-derived CDR1 and CDR2 are SGDLS and YYNGEE. V was clipped by 4 bases and J by 9 bases; unmatched bases: 8. The table came from immunoSEQ multiplex PCR; TCRdb's copy has only in-frame clones and leaves some out. The data hold tens of thousands of clones, with around 92% observed a single time. The sample consisted of peripheral blood, taken after pregnancy. The V gene is TRBV9, the J gene TRBJ2-1, with 9 bases that match TRBD2. The sequence was obtained from a female donor with multiple sclerosis, enrolled in a pregnancy study. The CDR3 is CASSHSGSQGEQFF. The CDR3 DNA sequence: TGTGCCAGCAGCCATAGCGGGAGCCAAGGTGAGCAGTTCTTC.